This T cell receptor (beta chain) was observed in a study of shared clonotypes between healthy human individuals. The wider study: Researchers assigned three CD4 naive, three CD4 memory, two CD8 naive and one CD8 memory plate to each donor.

Whole-study results and caveats: Non-shared clonotypes showed lower generation probabilities than clonotypes common to all four donors. Naive subsets generally had larger estimated richness than memory subsets.

A word on this clone: Its antigen is as yet unknown. The sample carries other DNA sequences with the same CDR3.

The CDR3 is made up of 13 amino acids. Germline V CDR1 and CDR2: MGHDK, SYGVNS. The V segment lost 5 bases and the J segment 4 bases; nucleotides outside the gene matches: 3. Profiled with immunoSEQ multiplex PCR; TCRdb holds only in-frame clones, not every one. The sample yields under 750,000 clones, approximately 77% seen once. This sequence joins TRBV25-1 and TRBJ2-3; the match to TRBD1 covers 7 bases. The specimen was memory CD4+ T cells sorted from blood. Subset denoted: CD45RA-negative fraction. This TCR was recovered from a woman in her 30s in good health. The CDR3, as DNA: TGTGCCAGCAGTAGACAGGGTGCAGATACGCAGTATTTT. Amino acid sequence: CASSRQGADTQYF.